This T cell receptor (beta chain) was identified during a study of blood T cell repertoires in COVID-19. Looking at the study overall: Donors in the United States, Italy and Spain gave samples during acute or convalescent COVID-19. Nucleic acid was either cDNA or gDNA, and it came from T cells, B-cell-depleted T cells, or PBMCs.

Original data processing: Reference gene primer amplification gave nucleated cell count estimates. The table came from immunoSEQ multiplex PCR; TCRdb's copy has only in-frame clones and leaves some out. V, J and clone size are taken as reported in that table, and D and trimming were inferred from the DNA itself. The table has some 260,000 clones, over 65% seen once. Only one count was recorded for this clone. The origin of this receptor is a woman older than 75 with acute or convalescent COVID-19. Source material: peripheral blood.

The CDR3 region is CASSYSGQGAWGYTF. CDR3 DNA: TGTGCCAGCAGCTATTCGGGACAGGGGGCGTGGGGCTACACCTTC. V gene TRBV13 combines with J gene TRBJ1-2, with TRBD1 matching over 12 bases. The J segment lost 8 bases and the V segment lost 4 bases, leaving 8 bases of the junction unmatched. Germline lookup yields CDR1 PRHDT and CDR2 FYEKMQ (reference sequence). This CDR3 has 15 amino acids.